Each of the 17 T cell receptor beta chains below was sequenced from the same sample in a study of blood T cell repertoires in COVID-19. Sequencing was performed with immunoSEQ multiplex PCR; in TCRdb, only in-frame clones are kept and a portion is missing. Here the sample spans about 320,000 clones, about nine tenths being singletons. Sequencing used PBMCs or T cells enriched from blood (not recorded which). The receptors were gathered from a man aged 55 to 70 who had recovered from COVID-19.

The CDR3 region is CASSLVWSGVGNTIYF. As DNA, the CDR3 is TGTGCCAGCAGCTTAGTCTGGTCAGGGGTCGGAAACACCATATATTTT. The genes are TRBV7-2 and TRBJ1-3; TRBD1 is a possible D gene (6 bases). Germline V gene sequence: CDR1 SGHTA, CDR2 FQGNSA. The V and J ends lost 1 base and 4 bases respectively, with 14 bases between them. This CDR3 has 16 residues.

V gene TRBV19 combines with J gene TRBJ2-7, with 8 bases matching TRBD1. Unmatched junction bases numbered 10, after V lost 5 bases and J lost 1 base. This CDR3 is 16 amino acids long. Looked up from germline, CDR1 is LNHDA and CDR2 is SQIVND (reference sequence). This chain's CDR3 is CASSHRTGFMSYEQYF. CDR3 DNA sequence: TGTGCCAGTAGTCACCGGACAGGGTTTATGTCCTACGAGCAGTACTTC.

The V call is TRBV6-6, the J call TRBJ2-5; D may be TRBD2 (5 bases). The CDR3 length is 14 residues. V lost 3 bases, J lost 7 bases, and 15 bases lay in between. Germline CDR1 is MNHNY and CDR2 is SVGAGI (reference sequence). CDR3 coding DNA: TGTGCCAGCAGTTATATAGCGTTCCTCGGGACCCAGTACTTC. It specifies CASSYIAFLGTQYF.

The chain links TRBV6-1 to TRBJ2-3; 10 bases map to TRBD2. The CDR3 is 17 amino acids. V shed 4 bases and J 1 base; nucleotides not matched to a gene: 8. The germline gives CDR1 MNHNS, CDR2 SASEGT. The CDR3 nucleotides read TGTGCCAGCAGTGGGACTAGCGGTCCAACCGGCACAGATACGCAGTATTTT. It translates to CASSGTSGPTGTDTQYF.

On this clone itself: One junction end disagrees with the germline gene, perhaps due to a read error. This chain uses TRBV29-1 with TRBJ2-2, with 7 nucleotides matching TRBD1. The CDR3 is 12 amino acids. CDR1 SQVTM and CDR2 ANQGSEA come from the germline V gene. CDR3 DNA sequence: TGCAGCGGTGAAACAGGGGCCGGGGAGCTGTTTTTT. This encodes CSGETGAGELFF.

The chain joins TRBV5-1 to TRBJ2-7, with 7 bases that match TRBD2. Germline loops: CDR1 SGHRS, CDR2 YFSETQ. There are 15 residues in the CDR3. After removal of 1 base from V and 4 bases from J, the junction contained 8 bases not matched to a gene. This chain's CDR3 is CASSLTSSGGYEQYF. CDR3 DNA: TGCGCCAGCAGCTTGACGTCGTCGGGAGGATACGAGCAGTACTTC. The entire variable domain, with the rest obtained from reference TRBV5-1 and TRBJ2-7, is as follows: KAGVTQTPRYLIKTRGQQVTLSCSPISGHRSVSWYQQTPGQGLQFLFEYFSETQRNKGNFPGRFSGRQFSNSRSEMNVSTLELGDSALYLCASSLTSSGGYEQYFGPGTRLTVT.

CDR3 residues: CASSLIPGGGRTDTQYF. CDR3 nucleotide sequence: TGTGCCAGCAGCTTAATACCCGGGGGGGGGAGGACAGATACGCAGTATTTT. The chain joins TRBV7-2 to TRBJ2-3, with TRBD2 matching 8 bases. V was clipped by 2 bases and J by 3 bases; unmatched bases: 10. Germline CDR1 and CDR2: SGHTA and FQGNSA. This CDR3 has 17 amino acids.

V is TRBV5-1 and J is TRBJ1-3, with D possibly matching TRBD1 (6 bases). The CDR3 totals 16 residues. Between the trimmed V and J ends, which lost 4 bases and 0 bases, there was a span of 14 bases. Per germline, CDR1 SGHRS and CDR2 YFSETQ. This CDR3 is CASSLDRPNSGNTIYF. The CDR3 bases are TGCGCCAGCAGCCTCGACAGGCCAAACTCTGGAAACACCATATATTTT.

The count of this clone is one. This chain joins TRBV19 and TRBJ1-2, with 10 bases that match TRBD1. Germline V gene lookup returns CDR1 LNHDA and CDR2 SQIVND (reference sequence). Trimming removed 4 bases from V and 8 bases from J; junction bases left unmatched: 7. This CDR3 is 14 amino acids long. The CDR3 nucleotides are TGTGCCAGTAGTAAAGACAGGGGGCTAAAGGGCTACACCTTC. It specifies CASSKDRGLKGYTF.

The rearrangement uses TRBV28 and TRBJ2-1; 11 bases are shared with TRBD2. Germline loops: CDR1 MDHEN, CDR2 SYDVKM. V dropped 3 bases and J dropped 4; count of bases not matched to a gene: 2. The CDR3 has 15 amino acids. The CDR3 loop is CASSFSGRAYNEQFF. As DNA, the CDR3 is TGTGCCAGCAGTTTTAGCGGGAGGGCATACAATGAGCAGTTCTTC.

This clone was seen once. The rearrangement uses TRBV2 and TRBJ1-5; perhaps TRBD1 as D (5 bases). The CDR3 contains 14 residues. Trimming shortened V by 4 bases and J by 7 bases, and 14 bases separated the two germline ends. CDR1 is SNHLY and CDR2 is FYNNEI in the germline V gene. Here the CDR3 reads CASSGRVSSQPQHF. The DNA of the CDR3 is TGTGCCAGCAGTGGCAGGGTCTCCAGCCAGCCCCAGCATTTT.

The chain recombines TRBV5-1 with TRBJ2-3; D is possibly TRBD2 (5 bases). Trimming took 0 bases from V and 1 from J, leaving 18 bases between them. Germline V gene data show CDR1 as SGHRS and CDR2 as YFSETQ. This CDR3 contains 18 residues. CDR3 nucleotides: TGCGCCAGCAGCTTGGTAGTCCGCACGGGATTCGGCACAGATACGCAGTATTTT. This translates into CASSLVVRTGFGTDTQYF.

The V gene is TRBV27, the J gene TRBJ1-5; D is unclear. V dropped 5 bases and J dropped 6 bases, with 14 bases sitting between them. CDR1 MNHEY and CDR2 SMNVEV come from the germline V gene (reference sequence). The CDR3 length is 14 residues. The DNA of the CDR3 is TGTGCCAGCAGTCAATACGGGTTTGGTCAGCCCCAGCATTTT. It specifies CASSQYGFGQPQHF.

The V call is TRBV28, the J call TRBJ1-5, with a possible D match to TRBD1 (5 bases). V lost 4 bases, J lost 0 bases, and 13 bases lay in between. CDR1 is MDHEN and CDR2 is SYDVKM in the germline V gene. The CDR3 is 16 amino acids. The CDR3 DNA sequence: TGTGCCAGCAGTTCAAACAGGCCACCTAGCAATCAGCCCCAGCATTTT. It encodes CASSSNRPPSNQPQHF.

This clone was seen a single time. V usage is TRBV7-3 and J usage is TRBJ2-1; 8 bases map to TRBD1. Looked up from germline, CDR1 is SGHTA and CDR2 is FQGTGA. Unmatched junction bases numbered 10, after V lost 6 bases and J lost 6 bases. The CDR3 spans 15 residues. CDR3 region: CASSWTGFMGNEQFF. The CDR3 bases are TGTGCCAGCAGTTGGACAGGGTTTATGGGCAATGAGCAGTTCTTC.

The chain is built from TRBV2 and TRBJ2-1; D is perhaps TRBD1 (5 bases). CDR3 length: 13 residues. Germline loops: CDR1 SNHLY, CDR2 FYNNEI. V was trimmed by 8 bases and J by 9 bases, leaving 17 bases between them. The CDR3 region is CASESQGMAEQFF. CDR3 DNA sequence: TGTGCCAGCGAGTCCCAGGGTATGGCTGAGCAGTTCTTC.

The CDR3 region is CASSLSGTGGFGEQFF. In DNA, the CDR3 is TGTGCCAGCAGTTTATCCGGGACAGGGGGATTCGGTGAGCAGTTCTTC. This chain uses TRBV28 with TRBJ2-1, with TRBD1 matching over 11 bases. CDR1 is MDHEN and CDR2 is SYDVKM in the germline V gene. The trim removed 1 base at V and 9 bases at J, leaving 8 bases unmatched. The CDR3 is 16 amino acids.